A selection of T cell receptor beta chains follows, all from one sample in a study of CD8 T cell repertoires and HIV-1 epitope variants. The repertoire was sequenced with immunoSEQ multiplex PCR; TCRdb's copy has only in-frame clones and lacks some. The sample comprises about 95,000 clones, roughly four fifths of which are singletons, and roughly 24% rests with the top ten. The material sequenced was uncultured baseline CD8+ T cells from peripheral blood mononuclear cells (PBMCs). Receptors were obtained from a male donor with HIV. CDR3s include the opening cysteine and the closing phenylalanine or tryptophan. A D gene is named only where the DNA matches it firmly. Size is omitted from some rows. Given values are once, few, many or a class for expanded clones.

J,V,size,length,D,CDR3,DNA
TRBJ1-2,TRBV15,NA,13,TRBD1,CATSSRQGDGYTF,TGTGCCACCAGCAGCCGACAGGGGGATGGCTACACCTTC
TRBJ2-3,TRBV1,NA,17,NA,CTSSQGRTSGHTDTQYF,TGCACCAGCAGCCAAGGACGGACTAGCGGCCACACAGATACGCAGTATTTT
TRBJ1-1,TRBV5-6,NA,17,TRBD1,CASREQRGQVGNTEAFF,TGTGCCAGCAGGGAACAACGCGGACAGGTTGGAAACACTGAAGCTTTCTTT
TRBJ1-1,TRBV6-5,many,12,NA,CASSYSNTEAFF,TGTGCCAGCAGTTACTCCAACACTGAAGCTTTCTTT
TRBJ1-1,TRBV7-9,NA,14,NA,CASSLAEGRAEAFF,TGTGCCAGCAGCTTAGCGGAGGGGAGGGCTGAAGCTTTCTTT
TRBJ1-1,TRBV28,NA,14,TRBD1,CASSWAGGNTEAFF,TGTGCCAGCAGTTGGGCAGGGGGGAACACTGAAGCTTTCTTT
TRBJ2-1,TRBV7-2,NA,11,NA,CASSSAGPQFF,TGTGCCAGCAGCTCCGCGGGGCCCCAGTTCTTC
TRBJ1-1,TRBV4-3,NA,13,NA,CASSQDRGVQAFF,TGCGCCAGCAGCCAAGATAGAGGGGTGCAAGCTTTCTTT
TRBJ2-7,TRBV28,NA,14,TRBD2,CASSLSGGKYEQYF,TGTGCCAGCAGTCTTAGCGGGGGGAAGTACGAGCAGTACTTC
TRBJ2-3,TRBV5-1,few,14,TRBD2,CASRPGLASDTQYF,TGCGCCAGCCGACCGGGACTAGCATCAGATACGCAGTATTTT
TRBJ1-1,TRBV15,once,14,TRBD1,CATSKGTDHTEAFF,TGTGCCACCAGCAAGGGGACAGACCACACTGAAGCTTTCTTT
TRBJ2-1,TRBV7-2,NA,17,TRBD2,CASSLGLGTRGGNEQFF,TGTGCCAGCAGCTTAGGGTTGGGGACTAGAGGGGGCAATGAGCAGTTCTTC
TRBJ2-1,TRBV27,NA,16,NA,CASSLSSGLNYNEQFF,TGTGCCAGCAGTTTATCCAGCGGGCTGAACTACAATGAGCAGTTCTTC
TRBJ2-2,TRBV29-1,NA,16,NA,CSVVGGAGSNTGELFF,TGCAGCGTTGTAGGGGGGGCGGGTTCGAACACCGGGGAGCTGTTTTTT
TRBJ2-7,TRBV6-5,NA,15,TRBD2,CASSRSGGGTYEQYF,TGTGCCAGCAGTCGTAGCGGGGGGGGAACCTACGAGCAGTACTTC
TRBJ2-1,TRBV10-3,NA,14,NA,CAISVQRDLNEQFF,TGTGCCATCAGTGTCCAGCGAGACCTCAATGAGCAGTTCTTC
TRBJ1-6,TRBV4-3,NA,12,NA,CASSQNNSPLHF,TGCGCCAGCAGCCAAAACAATTCACCCCTCCACTTT
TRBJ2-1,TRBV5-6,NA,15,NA,CASSFAGASYNEQFF,TGTGCCAGCAGCTTCGCAGGGGCCTCCTACAATGAGCAGTTCTTC
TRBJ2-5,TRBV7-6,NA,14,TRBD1,CASSLAGQLGTQYF,TGTGCCAGCAGCTTAGCGGGACAGTTGGGGACCCAGTACTTC
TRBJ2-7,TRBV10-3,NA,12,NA,CAIFDGISEQHF,TGTGCCATCTTCGACGGCATAAGCGAGCAGCACTTC